This TCR beta chain was captured in a study of T cell changes during pregnancy in multiple sclerosis. Germline CDR1 and CDR2: LGHNT and FRNRAP. V gave up 1 base and J gave up 3 bases; unmatched junction bases: 13. CDR3 length: 18 amino acids. Only in-frame clones appear in the TCRdb table, and some are missing; sequencing was by immunoSEQ multiplex PCR. The sample includes roughly 37,000 clones, 80% to 95% of them seen just once. The chain couples TRBV12-5 to TRBJ2-7, with TRBD2 matching 9 bases. This specimen consisted of CD8+ T cells from peripheral blood mononuclear cells, obtained before pregnancy. The source is a female donor with multiple sclerosis, enrolled in a pregnancy study. CDR3: CASGLAQGGLAGFYEQYF. The CDR3 DNA sequence: TGTGCTAGTGGTTTGGCCCAGGGGGGGCTAGCGGGGTTCTACGAGCAGTACTTC.